This T cell receptor beta chain emerged from a study of blood T cell repertoires in COVID-19. Sequencing was performed with immunoSEQ multiplex PCR; in TCRdb, only in-frame clones are kept and a portion is missing. There are 200,000 to 300,000 clones in the sample; around nine tenths occur only once, and around 5% lies in the top ten. This CDR3 has 14 amino acids. In germline, CDR1 is SNHLY, CDR2 FYNNEI. V lost 6 bases to trimming and J lost 4 bases; unmatched junction nucleotides: 6. The sequence was obtained from a woman aged 55 to 70 with COVID-19, enrolled during active disease. This rearrangement joins TRBV2 to TRBJ2-5; the match to TRBD2 covers 9 bases. The sequencing sample was made of peripheral blood. The CDR3 sequence: CASRQGLAGETQYF. CDR3 coding DNA: TGTGCCAGCAGACAGGGACTAGCAGGAGAGACCCAGTACTTC.